These 12 T cell receptor beta chains were all obtained from the same sample, sequenced in a study of PD-1 blockade in classical Hodgkin lymphoma. Generated by immunoSEQ multiplex PCR, the TCRdb table keeps only in-frame clones and is missing some. This table has about 98,000 clones, roughly 90% appearing once. Relapse after autologous stem cell transplantation occurred in every patient, and brentuximab vedotin exposure varied. The sample was peripheral blood mononuclear cells (PBMCs), taken at baseline. These receptor sequences come from a human donor with classical Hodgkin lymphoma.

V and J are TRBV27 and TRBJ2-7, with a weak D call TRBD2 (5 bases). Germline V lookup: CDR1 MNHEY, CDR2 SMNVEV (reference sequence). V gave up 5 bases and J gave up 0 bases, with 20 bases separating them. CDR3 length: 17 residues. CDR3 protein: CASSLLGLHENSYEQYF. As DNA, the CDR3 is TGTGCCAGCAGTCTCCTCGGACTCCATGAGAACTCCTACGAGCAGTACTTC.

V is TRBV27 and J is TRBJ2-7, with 12 positions matching TRBD1. Germline CDR1 reads MNHEY; CDR2 reads SMNVEV (reference sequence). This CDR3 region has 13 residues. The J segment lost 6 bases and the V segment lost 6 bases, leaving 3 bases of the junction unmatched. Written as DNA, the CDR3 is TGTGCCAGCAGGGGACAGGGGGCCTCCGAGCAGTACTTC. Translated: CASRGQGASEQYF.

This sequence joins TRBV6-5 and TRBJ2-7; D is possibly TRBD2 (6 bases). The CDR3 has 13 amino acids. Trimming cost V 6 bases and J 9 bases, with 18 bases left between them. Germline CDR1 MNHEY, CDR2 SVGAGI. This CDR3 is CASRTPGLPRQYF. CDR3 nucleotide sequence: TGTGCCAGCAGGACTCCGGGACTCCCGAGGCAGTACTTC.

The chain uses TRBV7-9 and TRBJ2-3; D is uncertain. CDR1 is SEHNR and CDR2 is FQNEAQ in the germline V gene (reference sequence). The CDR3 runs to 16 residues. V was pared by 1 base and J by 0 bases, with 11 bases between. In nucleotides, the CDR3 is TGTGCCAGCAGCTTAGGGACCACTTATAGCACAGATACGCAGTATTTT. Its translation is CASSLGTTYSTDTQYF. The full variable domain, with the rest looked up from reference TRBV7-9 and TRBJ2-3, is DTGVSQNPRHKITKRGQNVTFRCDPISEHNRLYWYRQTLGQGPEFLTYFQNEAQLEKSRLLSDRFSAERPKGSFSTLEIQRTEQGDSAMYLCASSLGTTYSTDTQYFGPGTRLTVL.

The chain joins TRBV2 to TRBJ2-7; TRBD2 agrees at 7 bases. Germline CDR1 and CDR2: SNHLY and FYNNEI. The V gene end was trimmed by 6 bases and the J gene end by 4 bases; junction bases not matched to a gene: 9. The CDR3 runs 14 residues. The CDR3 sequence is CASRRESESYEQYF. The CDR3 DNA reads TGTGCCAGCAGGCGGGAGTCGGAGTCGTACGAGCAGTACTTC.

This sequence joins TRBV6-5 and TRBJ1-3; 7 bases align to TRBD1. The CDR3 sequence is 15 residues long. Losses at the gene ends were 0 bases for V and 2 bases for J; bases not matched to a gene: 1. Germline assignment: CDR1 MNHEY and CDR2 SVGAGI. DNA of the CDR3: TGTGCCAGCAGTTACTCACAGGGGACTGGAAACACCATATATTTT. Amino acid sequence: CASSYSQGTGNTIYF.

The rearrangement joins TRBV2 to TRBJ2-7; 11 positions match TRBD2. The CDR3 extends over 11 amino acids. Germline assignment: CDR1 SNHLY and CDR2 FYNNEI. The V and J ends lost 8 bases and 9 bases, in that order; junction bases with no gene match: 3. The CDR3 DNA reads as TGTGCCAGCTACCTAGCGGGAGGGCAGTACTTC. Translated: CASYLAGGQYF.

The CDR3 loop is CASSLLLAANEQFF. The CDR3 DNA reads TGTGCCAGCAGTTTATTGCTAGCGGCCAATGAGCAGTTCTTC. The chain couples TRBV28 to TRBJ2-1, with 7 bases identical to TRBD2. This CDR3 comprises 14 residues. In germline, CDR1 is MDHEN, CDR2 SYDVKM. Trimming removed 1 base from V and 6 bases from J; junction bases left unmatched: 3.

This chain connects TRBV6-5 to TRBJ1-4, with D hard to call. The CDR3 loop spans 14 amino acids. Germline CDR1 MNHEY, CDR2 SVGAGI. The V end lost 7 bases, the J end lost 7 bases, and 16 bases lay between the germline ends. CDR3 sequence: CASKPPGGSEKLFF. The CDR3 DNA reads TGTGCCAGCAAGCCCCCGGGCGGGAGTGAAAAACTGTTTTTT.

J is TRBJ1-1 and V is TRBV29-1; the D is unclear. CDR1 and CDR2 from the germline V gene are SQVTM and ANQGSEA. There are 12 residues in the CDR3. With 3 bases removed from V and 1 base from J, the gap between germline ends came to 6 bases. CDR3 amino acids: CSVDWANTEAFF. CDR3 bases: TGCAGCGTTGATTGGGCGAACACTGAAGCTTTCTTT.

The rearrangement links TRBV5-4 to TRBJ1-4; unclear D gene. Trimming shortened V by 3 bases and J by 2 bases, and 14 bases separated the two germline ends. The CDR3 has 16 residues. CDR1 is SGHNT and CDR2 is YYREEE in the germline V gene (reference sequence). CDR3 sequence: CASSYWRGRTNEKLFF. CDR3 nucleotide sequence: TGTGCCAGCAGCTACTGGAGAGGAAGGACTAATGAAAAACTGTTTTTT. Supplemented by reference TRBV5-4 and TRBJ1-4, the full variable domain reads ETGVTQSPTHLIKTRGQQVTLRCSSQSGHNTVSWYQQALGQGPQFIFQYYREEENGRGNFPPRFSGLQFPNYSSELNVNALELDDSALYLCASSYWRGRTNEKLFFGSGTQLSVL.

The chain is built from TRBV30 and TRBJ2-7; D may match TRBD1 or TRBD2 (5 bases each). Germline V gene lookup returns CDR1 GTSNPN and CDR2 SVGIG (reference sequence). The CDR3 runs 12 residues. Trimming shortened V by 5 bases and J by 5 bases, and 13 bases separated the two germline ends. DNA for the CDR3: TGTGCCTGGGGTGGGGGTACCCACGAGCAGTACTTC. Translating gives CAWGGGTHEQYF. The entire variable domain, with the rest obtained from reference TRBV30 and TRBJ2-7, is as follows: SQTIHQWPATLVQPVGSPLSLECTVEGTSNPNLYWYRQAAGRGLQLLFYSVGIGQISSEVPQNLSASRPQDRQFILSSKKLLLSDSGFYLCAWGGGTHEQYFGPGTRLTVT.